One sample yielded the 16 T cell receptor beta chains listed below, sequenced in a study of PD-1 blockade in classical Hodgkin lymphoma. Sample time point: cycle 4 day 1 (C4D1), after 5 to 7 weeks of nivolumab. All trial patients relapsed after autologous stem cell transplantation. Here immunoSEQ multiplex PCR was the method, and the copy in TCRdb shows in-frame clones only, minus some. The table has under 9,500 clones, about 83% seen once. The sample here was peripheral blood mononuclear cells (PBMCs), taken before the fourth cycle of nivolumab. The receptors here all came from a human donor with classical Hodgkin lymphoma.

This clone appeared a few times. The V call is TRBV7-9, the J call TRBJ2-2, with TRBD2 as a possible D gene (5 bases). Germline lookup yields CDR1 SEHNR and CDR2 FQNEAQ (reference sequence). V lost 1 base, J lost 4 bases, and 7 bases lay in between. This CDR3 region has 14 residues. CDR3 region: CASSLVRGTGELFF. The CDR3 nucleotides read TGTGCCAGCAGCTTAGTTCGGGGCACCGGGGAGCTGTTTTTT.

The CDR3 coding sequence is TGTGCCAGTAGCGCCGGGACTCTTTACGAGCAGTACTTC. Its protein product is CASSAGTLYEQYF. The chain has TRBV19 and TRBJ2-7; a weak D match, TRBD2 (6 bases). Trimming stripped 6 bases from V and 4 bases from J, with 13 bases between. The CDR3 is 13 amino acids. Germline assignment: CDR1 LNHDA and CDR2 SQIVND (reference sequence).

The chain couples TRBV5-1 to TRBJ2-7, with D uncertain. The CDR3 is made up of 13 amino acids. V lost 5 bases to trimming and J lost 0 bases, with 9 bases between them. Germline V gene data show CDR1 as SGHRS and CDR2 as YFSETQ. The CDR3 loop reads CASSLDNSYEQYF. The CDR3 DNA reads as TGCGCCAGCAGTCTAGACAACTCCTACGAGCAGTACTTC.

The chain recombines TRBV28 with TRBJ2-3, with D possibly TRBD1 on 5 matching bases. Per the germline V gene, CDR1 is MDHEN and CDR2 is SYDVKM. This CDR3 is built from 13 residues. Trimming stripped 7 bases from V and 2 bases from J, with 10 bases between. This CDR3 reads CASTPGNTDTQYF. CDR3 DNA: TGTGCCAGCACTCCAGGGAACACAGATACGCAGTATTTT.

This clone was detected a few times. The J gene is TRBJ1-2, the V gene TRBV5-6; 10 bases are a match to TRBD1. This CDR3 contains 15 residues. V lost 0 bases to trimming and J lost 6 bases; unmatched junction nucleotides: 5. CDR1 SGHDT and CDR2 YYEEEE come from the germline V gene. In DNA, the CDR3 is TGTGCCAGCAGCTTGGTGGACAGGGGGTGGGATGGCTACACCTTC. It yields the protein CASSLVDRGWDGYTF. The full variable domain, in which reference TRBV5-6 and TRBJ1-2 provide the parts outside the CDR3, is DAGVTQSPTHLIKTRGQQVTLRCSPKSGHDTVSWYQQALGQGPQFIFQYYEEEERQRGNFPDRFSGHQFPNYSSELNVNALLLGDSALYLCASSLVDRGWDGYTFGSGTRLTVV.

This clone has only one observation. The rearrangement uses TRBV7-7 and TRBJ2-7, with 7 bases that match TRBD1. Germline trimming cut 6 bases from V and 5 bases from J; bases unmatched to any gene: 13. This CDR3 region has 15 residues. Germline V gene lookup returns CDR1 SSHAT and CDR2 FNYEAQ (reference sequence). This chain's CDR3 is CASRQISDRDNEQYF. DNA for the CDR3: TGTGCCAGCAGGCAGATTAGTGACAGGGATAACGAGCAGTACTTC. Full variable domain (outside the CDR3, taken from reference TRBV7-7 and TRBJ2-7): GAGVSQSPRYKVTKRGQDVTLRCDPISSHATLYWYQQALGQGPEFLTYFNYEAQPDKSGLPSDRFSAERPEGSISTLTIQRTEQRDSAMYRCASRQISDRDNEQYFGPGTRLTVT.

The J gene is TRBJ1-3, the V gene TRBV18; TRBD1 is a possible D gene (5 bases). The CDR3 is 16 amino acids. The germline V and J ends were trimmed by 2 bases and 8 bases, with 19 bases remaining between them. The germline gives CDR1 KGHSH, CDR2 LQKENI. The CDR3 is CASSPYDSGGGHTIYF. The CDR3 DNA is TGTGCCAGCTCACCATATGACAGCGGGGGAGGGCACACCATATATTTT.

This sequence joins TRBV7-2 and TRBJ1-5; D is uncertain. Looked up from germline, CDR1 is SGHTA and CDR2 is FQGNSA. Trimming shortened V by 2 bases and J by 4 bases, and 6 bases separated the two germline ends. This CDR3 is built from 13 residues. CDR3 protein: CASSLRVNQPQHF. CDR3 bases: TGTGCCAGCAGCTTAAGGGTAAATCAGCCCCAGCATTTT.

The rearrangement uses TRBV19 and TRBJ2-1; 11 nucleotides line up with TRBD2. The CDR3 runs 14 residues. V gave up 7 bases and J gave up 9 bases; unmatched junction bases: 8. CDR1 is LNHDA, CDR2 SQIVND, per germline (reference sequence). CDR3 nucleotide sequence: TGTGCCAGTACATATAGCGGGGGGGCTTTTGAGCAGTTCTTC. This sequence encodes CASTYSGGAFEQFF.

J is TRBJ2-7 and V is TRBV9, with 8 bases identical to TRBD2. The CDR3 consists of 15 residues. Trimming at V came to 7 bases and at J to 0 bases, leaving 9 bases not matched to a gene. Germline V lookup: CDR1 SGDLS, CDR2 YYNGEE. The CDR3 bases are TGTGCCAGCTGCATCCTAGCGGGCGCCTCCTACGAGCAGTACTTC. It is translated as CASCILAGASYEQYF.

V is TRBV28 and J is TRBJ1-1; the D is unclear. The ends were cut back, 7 bases at V and 1 base at J, with 10 bases in the middle. Germline CDR1 and CDR2: MDHEN and SYDVKM. CDR3 length equals 13 residues. The chain's CDR3 is CASTLDANTEAFF. In DNA, the CDR3 is TGTGCCAGCACCTTGGACGCGAACACTGAAGCTTTCTTT.

This chain uses TRBV19 with TRBJ1-2; 9 nucleotides match TRBD1. The V gene end was trimmed by 10 bases and the J gene end by 3 bases; junction bases not matched to a gene: 6. Germline CDR1 and CDR2: LNHDA and SQIVND (reference sequence). The CDR3 is 13 residues long. Here the CDR3 DNA reads TGTGCCACGTCGGACAGGGGCTACTATGGCTACACCTTC. Residues: CATSDRGYYGYTF.

The rearrangement joins TRBV5-1 to TRBJ1-1; D perhaps matches TRBD1 (5 bases). In germline, CDR1 is SGHRS, CDR2 YFSETQ. The CDR3 contains 14 residues. V lost 3 bases and J lost 3, with 12 bases in between. The CDR3 loop reads CASSSGTVDTEAFF. In DNA, the CDR3 is TGCGCCAGCAGCTCAGGGACGGTTGACACTGAAGCTTTCTTT.

A few counts support this clone. The rearrangement uses TRBV2 and TRBJ1-3, with no clear D. Germline CDR1 SNHLY, CDR2 FYNNEI. There are 18 residues in the CDR3. With 1 base removed from V and 1 base from J, the gap between germline ends came to 17 bases. The CDR3 loop is CASSEVWPHLASGNTIYF. Written as DNA, the CDR3 is TGTGCCAGCAGTGAAGTGTGGCCCCATTTAGCTTCTGGAAACACCATATATTTT.

The rearrangement joins TRBV5-5 to TRBJ1-3; no definite D call. V was pared by 3 bases and J by 0 bases, with 4 bases between. From germline, CDR1 is SGHKS and CDR2 YYEKEE (reference sequence). CDR3 size: 13 residues. CDR3 sequence reads: CASSSVSGNTIYF. CDR3 in DNA: TGTGCCAGCAGCTCCGTCTCTGGAAACACCATATATTTT.

The rearrangement uses TRBV28 and TRBJ1-4; D may be TRBD1 (6 bases). The CDR3 is made up of 14 amino acids. Trimming removed 6 bases from V and 4 bases from J, with 12 bases in between. Per germline, CDR1 MDHEN and CDR2 SYDVKM. CDR3 DNA sequence: TGTGCCAGCAGCTGGACAGCAATTAATGAAAAACTGTTTTTT. It is translated as CASSWTAINEKLFF.